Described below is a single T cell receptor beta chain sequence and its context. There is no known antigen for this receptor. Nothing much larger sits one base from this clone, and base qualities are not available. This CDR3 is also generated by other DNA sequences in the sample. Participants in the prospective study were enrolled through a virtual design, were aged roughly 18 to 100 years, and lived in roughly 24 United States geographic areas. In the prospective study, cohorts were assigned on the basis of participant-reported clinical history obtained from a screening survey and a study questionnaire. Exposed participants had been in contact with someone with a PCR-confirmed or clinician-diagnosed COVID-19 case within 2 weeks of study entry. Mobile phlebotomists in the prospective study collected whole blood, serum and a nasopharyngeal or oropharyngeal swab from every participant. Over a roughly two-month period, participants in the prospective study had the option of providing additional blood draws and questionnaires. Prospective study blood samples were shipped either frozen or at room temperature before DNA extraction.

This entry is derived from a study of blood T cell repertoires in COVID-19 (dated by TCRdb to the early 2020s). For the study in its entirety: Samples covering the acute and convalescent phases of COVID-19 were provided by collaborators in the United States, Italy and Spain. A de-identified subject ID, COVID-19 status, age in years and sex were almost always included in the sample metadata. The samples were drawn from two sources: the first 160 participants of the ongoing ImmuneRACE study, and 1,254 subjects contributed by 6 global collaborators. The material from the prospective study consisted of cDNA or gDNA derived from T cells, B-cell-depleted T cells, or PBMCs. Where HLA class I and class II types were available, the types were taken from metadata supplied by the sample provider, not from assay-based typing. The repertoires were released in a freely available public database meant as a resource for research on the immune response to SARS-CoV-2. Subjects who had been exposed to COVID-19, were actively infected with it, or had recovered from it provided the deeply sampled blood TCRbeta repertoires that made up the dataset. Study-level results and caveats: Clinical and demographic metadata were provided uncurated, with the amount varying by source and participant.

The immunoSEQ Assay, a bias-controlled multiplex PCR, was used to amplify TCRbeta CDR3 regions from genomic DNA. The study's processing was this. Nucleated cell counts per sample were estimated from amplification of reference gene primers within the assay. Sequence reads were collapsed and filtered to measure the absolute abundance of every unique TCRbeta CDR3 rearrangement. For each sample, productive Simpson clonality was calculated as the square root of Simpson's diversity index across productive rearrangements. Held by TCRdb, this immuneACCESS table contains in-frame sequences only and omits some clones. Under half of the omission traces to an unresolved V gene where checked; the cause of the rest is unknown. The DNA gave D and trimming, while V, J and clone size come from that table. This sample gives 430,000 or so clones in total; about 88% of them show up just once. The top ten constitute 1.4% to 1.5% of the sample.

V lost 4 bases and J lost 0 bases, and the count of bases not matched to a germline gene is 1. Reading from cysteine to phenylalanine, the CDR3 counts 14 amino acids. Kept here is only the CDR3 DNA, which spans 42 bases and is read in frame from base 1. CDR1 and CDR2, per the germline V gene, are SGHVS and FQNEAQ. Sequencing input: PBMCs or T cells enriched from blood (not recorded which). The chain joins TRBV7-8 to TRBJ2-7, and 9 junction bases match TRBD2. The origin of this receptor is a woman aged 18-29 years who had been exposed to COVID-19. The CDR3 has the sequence CASSSTSGSYEQYF. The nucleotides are TGTGCCAGCAGCTCGACTAGCGGCTCCTACGAGCAGTACTTC.